This T cell receptor (beta chain) was obtained from a study of T-cell memory formation after mild COVID-19. Study-wide results and limits: Clones from the second wave (peaking day 37) had unconfirmed SARS-CoV-2 specificity.

Constant-segment primers were used for 5'RACE, and the resulting TCR alpha and TCR beta cDNA libraries carried sample barcodes and UMIs. TCRdb ran MiXCR on the 5' RACE reads and lists one entry per CDR3 protein. The top ten clones hold 1.1% of a sample with 55,000 to 80,000 distinct CDR3 sequences, around 10% of them seen once. A few counts support this clonotype. Its target is unknown. The clonotype comes from a man between 18 and 29 years old who had mild COVID-19 (a few samples of this study predate the infection). Cell type and time point are not known. Sample: PBMCs or a T cell subset sorted from them (not recorded which).

DNA of the CDR3: TGCAGCGTTGTTAGGGACGGGAACACTGAAGCTTTCTTT. It is translated as CSVVRDGNTEAFF. The chain joins TRBV29-1 to TRBJ1-1; possibly TRBD1 for D (5 bases). The V end lost 4 bases, the J end lost 1 base, and 10 bases lay between the germline ends. The germline V gene encodes CDR1 SQVTM and CDR2 ANQGSEA. There are 13 residues in the CDR3.